These T cell receptor beta chains were read from a single sample in a study of Ad26.COV2.S vaccination and SARS-CoV-2 variants. Here immunoSEQ multiplex PCR was the method, and the copy in TCRdb shows in-frame clones only, minus some. The sample holds about 420,000 clones; 85% to 90% are singletons and the top ten take 3.6%. This sample comprised peripheral blood, obtained in a trial of Ad26.COV2.S vaccine versus placebo. The receptors come from a person between 18 and 65 years old who received the Ad26.COV2.S COVID-19 vaccine or a placebo. Each CDR3 is given without its conserved first and last residue. The order of the fields is V gene, J gene, CDR3 protein.

>TRBV28|TRBJ1-2
ASREQGALGYGYT
>TRBV18|TRBJ2-2
ASSPLGLAGTRGGTGELF
>TRBV3-1/TRBV3-2|TRBJ1-3
ASSHGAGNTIY
>TRBV7-3|TRBJ2-3
ASSLSRTGGAEGTQY
>TRBV5-1|TRBJ2-7
ASSLGQGAQYEQY
>TRBV18|TRBJ2-5
ASSPPLREVETQY
>TRBV7-3|TRBJ2-1
ASSLGGSYNEQF
>TRBV5-8|TRBJ1-4
ASSLDLGGTNEKLF
>TRBV7-9|TRBJ1-1
ASSLGDRTNTEAF
>TRBV4-1|TRBJ2-7
ASSQVADTTYEQY
>TRBV27|TRBJ2-7
ASSYKGIVGEQY
>TRBV4-1|TRBJ2-1
ASSQGGSGGAAEQF
>TRBV9|TRBJ1-2
ASSVEFHPGNYGYT
>TRBV29-1|TRBJ1-1
SVWAGALNTEAF
>TRBV5-1|TRBJ2-5
ASSTASGPQTQY
>TRBV10-1|TRBJ2-5
ASSEGASGQETQY
>TRBV10-3|TRBJ1-3
ATGFGSGNTIY
>TRBV18|TRBJ1-2
ASSPGGGLTGYT
>TRBV9|TRBJ2-7
ASSPNH
>TRBV5-3|TRBJ2-7
ARSLGSGTGAYEQY
>TRBV20-1|TRBJ1-2
SDGTFYGYT
>TRBV27|TRBJ1-6
ASSLIGQGQSPLH